These 21 T cell receptor beta chains share one sample of origin, sequenced in a study of T cell responses to AZD1222 COVID-19 vaccine. Generated by immunoSEQ multiplex PCR, the TCRdb table keeps only in-frame clones and is missing some. The data hold fewer than 75,000 clones, with 90% to 95% observed a single time. This sample comprised peripheral blood, obtained 28 days after the second dose of the MenACWY control vaccine. The source of these receptors is an adult who received the MenACWY meningococcal vaccine as a control.

This chain links TRBV6-5 with TRBJ2-7; D might be TRBD2 (6 bases). The CDR3 contains 12 residues. V was trimmed by 7 bases and J by 6 bases, leaving 13 bases between them. CDR1 is MNHEY, CDR2 SVGAGI, per germline. Written as DNA, the CDR3 is TGTGCCAGCAAACCTGCGCGGGGCGAGCAGTACTTC. Protein sequence: CASKPARGEQYF.

The chain has TRBV29-1 and TRBJ2-7; 9 bases map to TRBD2. Germline CDR1 is SQVTM and CDR2 is ANQGSEA. V shed 5 bases, J shed 5 bases, and the junction held 7 bases outside the gene matches. This CDR3 is 13 amino acids long. The CDR3 sequence is CSVSPTSGNEQYF. The CDR3 bases are TGCAGCGTTTCTCCGACTAGCGGCAACGAGCAGTACTTC.

The J gene is TRBJ1-6, the V gene TRBV30, with 9 nucleotides matching TRBD1. CDR1 is GTSNPN and CDR2 is SVGIG in the germline V gene (reference sequence). This CDR3 spans 14 amino acids. Trimming took 1 base from V and 8 from J; bases not matched to a gene: 3. CDR3 sequence: CAWSGGQGYSPLHF. The CDR3 coding sequence is TGTGCCTGGAGTGGGGGACAGGGTTATTCACCCCTCCACTTT.

The chain carries TRBV28 and TRBJ1-4, with D possibly matching TRBD1 (6 bases). V was shortened by 3 bases and J by 8 bases, with 13 bases between the two germline ends. CDR1 is MDHEN and CDR2 is SYDVKM in the germline V gene. CDR3 size: 14 residues. The CDR3 region has the DNA TGTGCCAGCAGTTTCTTACAGGGAGGCGAAAAACTGTTTTTT. This encodes CASSFLQGGEKLFF.

The CDR3 region is CASSSGTGKNQPQHF. The CDR3, as DNA: TGTGCCAGCAGCTCCGGGACAGGGAAGAATCAGCCCCAGCATTTT. The chain joins TRBV9 to TRBJ1-5, with TRBD1 identical over 9 bases. The CDR3 sequence is 15 residues long. V lost 4 bases to trimming and J lost 4 bases; unmatched junction nucleotides: 6. CDR1 and CDR2 (germline): SGDLS, YYNGEE.

The chain couples TRBV7-2 to TRBJ1-2; 8 positions match TRBD1. The CDR3 has 16 residues. Per the germline V gene, CDR1 is SGHTA and CDR2 is FQGNSA. The junction had 8 bases not matched to a gene; V was cut back by 1 base and J by 4 bases. The CDR3 region has the DNA TGTGCCAGCAGCTTAGTCACAGGGGGACTAGGCTATGGCTACACCTTC. Translating gives CASSLVTGGLGYGYTF.

The chain recombines TRBV27 with TRBJ2-7, with 9 bases fitting TRBD2. The V and J ends lost 6 bases and 7 bases, in that order; junction bases with no gene match: 10. The CDR3 has 14 amino acids. From germline, CDR1 is MNHEY and CDR2 SMNVEV (reference sequence). The CDR3 is CASRYSGSSREQYF. The CDR3 coding sequence is TGTGCCAGCAGATATAGCGGGAGCAGTCGGGAGCAGTACTTC.

The chain uses TRBV14 and TRBJ2-7; D is unclear. The V and J ends lost 1 base and 2 bases respectively, with 12 bases between them. Germline assignment: CDR1 SGHDN and CDR2 FVKESK. The CDR3 contains 15 residues. The CDR3 region is CASSQGLAVAYEQYF. DNA for the CDR3: TGTGCCAGCAGCCAAGGACTCGCCGTAGCCTACGAGCAGTACTTC.

The J gene is TRBJ2-7, the V gene TRBV5-1, with unresolved D. Germline CDR1 is SGHRS and CDR2 is YFSETQ. The CDR3 is 13 residues long. The germline V and J ends were trimmed by 5 bases and 3 bases, with 12 bases remaining between them. DNA of the CDR3: TGCGCCAGCAGATCCCCGTACAACTACGAGCAGTACTTC. Its translation: CASRSPYNYEQYF.

This chain links TRBV28 with TRBJ2-7; tentatively, D is TRBD1 or TRBD2 (5 bases each). Trimming took 7 bases from V and 0 from J, leaving 13 bases between them. Per the germline V gene, CDR1 is MDHEN and CDR2 is SYDVKM. The CDR3 loop spans 14 amino acids. This CDR3 reads CASTPRAGSYEQYF. The CDR3 DNA follows: TGTGCCAGCACCCCCAGGGCGGGCTCCTACGAGCAGTACTTC.

The V and J genes are TRBV6-4 and TRBJ2-1; maybe TRBD1 (5 bases). The V and J ends lost 0 bases and 7 bases respectively, with 19 bases between them. Germline CDR1 and CDR2: MRHNA and SNTAGT. The CDR3 sequence is 17 residues long. The DNA of the CDR3 is TGTGCCAGCAGTGACTCAGACCTAGGGGTTGGTAGAAATGAGCAGTTCTTC. Translated: CASSDSDLGVGRNEQFF.

This chain joins TRBV7-2 and TRBJ2-7, with a tentative D call TRBD2 (6 bases). Between the trimmed V and J ends, which lost 2 bases and 0 bases, there was a span of 17 bases. The CDR3 runs 17 residues. The germline V gene has CDR1 SGHTA and CDR2 FQGNSA. CDR3 DNA sequence: TGTGCCAGCAGCTTACAGCCATGGGACTTAAGCTCCTACGAGCAGTACTTC. Encoded protein: CASSLQPWDLSSYEQYF.

The chain carries TRBV5-6 and TRBJ1-5; D is uncertain. The germline V gene encodes CDR1 SGHDT and CDR2 YYEEEE. The CDR3 runs 14 residues. Trimming took 4 bases from V and 3 from J, leaving 11 bases between them. The CDR3, as DNA: TGTGCCAGCAGCGCTGGACTGTACAATCAGCCCCAGCATTTT. It translates to CASSAGLYNQPQHF. The full variable domain, in which reference TRBV5-6 and TRBJ1-5 provide the parts outside the CDR3, is DAGVTQSPTHLIKTRGQQVTLRCSPKSGHDTVSWYQQALGQGPQFIFQYYEEEERQRGNFPDRFSGHQFPNYSSELNVNALLLGDSALYLCASSAGLYNQPQHFGDGTRLSIL.

The rearrangement links TRBV6-1 to TRBJ2-1; no definite D call. The CDR3 covers 15 residues. Germline values: CDR1 MNHNS, CDR2 SASEGT. V shed 3 bases and J shed 4 bases, with 13 bases lying between them. CDR3 residues: CASSDGPGLYNEQFF. CDR3 sequence (DNA): TGTGCCAGCAGTGATGGGCCAGGCCTATACAATGAGCAGTTCTTC.

This clone is a singleton in its sample. V gene TRBV12-3 or TRBV12-4 combines with J gene TRBJ2-1, with no clear D. CDR3 length: 12 amino acids. V was clipped by 1 base and J by 7 bases, with 5 bases between them. The CDR3 DNA sequence: TGTGCCAGCAGTTTAGGTGGGAATGAGCAGTTCTTC. Translated, it gives CASSLGGNEQFF.

The chain has TRBV5-1 and TRBJ2-2; TRBD2 agrees at 10 bases. CDR3 length: 15 residues. V dropped 4 bases and J dropped 7; count of bases not matched to a gene: 7. Germline CDR1 SGHRS, CDR2 YFSETQ. The CDR3 nucleotides read TGCGCCAGCAGCCCGGGGACTAGCGACCACGGGGAGCTGTTTTTT. The encoded protein is CASSPGTSDHGELFF.

DNA of the CDR3: TGTGCCAGCAGTTCACCAGGGGCGCGGGGCTACACCTTC. Amino acids: CASSSPGARGYTF. The chain combines TRBV27 with TRBJ1-2, with D possibly TRBD1 on 6 matching bases. Trimming cost V 4 bases and J 8 bases, with 14 bases left between them. This CDR3 has 13 residues. CDR1 and CDR2 from the germline V gene are MNHEY and SMNVEV (reference sequence).

For the CDR3, the DNA is TGTGCCATCAGGGGACAGGGGTCGATTTACGAGCAGTACTTC. Amino acids: CAIRGQGSIYEQYF. The J gene is TRBJ2-7, the V gene TRBV10-3, with 10 nucleotides matching TRBD1. The germline V gene encodes CDR1 ENHRY and CDR2 SYGVKD. The CDR3 loop spans 14 amino acids. V lost 6 bases, J lost 4 bases, and 6 bases stayed unmatched.

This chain links TRBV7-2 with TRBJ1-3, with TRBD1 as a possible D gene (5 bases). Trimming removed 3 bases from V and 4 bases from J, with 10 bases in between. Germline V lookup: CDR1 SGHTA, CDR2 FQGNSA. The length of the CDR3 is 14 residues. The DNA of the CDR3 is TGTGCCAGCAGCTTGCGGGGGGAGGGAAACACCATATATTTT. As protein: CASSLRGEGNTIYF.

J is TRBJ2-4 and V is TRBV29-1, with D unresolved. Germline CDR1 is SQVTM and CDR2 is ANQGSEA. CDR3 length equals 13 residues. The ends were cut back, 5 bases at V and 6 bases at J, with 14 bases in the middle. CDR3 sequence reads: CSVKGRFRNIQYF. The CDR3 region has the DNA TGCAGCGTTAAGGGCAGATTTAGAAACATTCAGTACTTC.

This clone has a single count. This chain joins TRBV9 and TRBJ2-3, with TRBD1 matching over 10 bases. V gave up 3 bases and J gave up 9 bases; unmatched junction bases: 10. The CDR3 totals 15 residues. Germline V gene data show CDR1 as SGDLS and CDR2 as YYNGEE. In nucleotides, the CDR3 is TGTGCCAGCAGCGCAGGTGGGACAGGGGCATCAACGCAGTATTTT. Translation gives CASSAGGTGASTQYF.